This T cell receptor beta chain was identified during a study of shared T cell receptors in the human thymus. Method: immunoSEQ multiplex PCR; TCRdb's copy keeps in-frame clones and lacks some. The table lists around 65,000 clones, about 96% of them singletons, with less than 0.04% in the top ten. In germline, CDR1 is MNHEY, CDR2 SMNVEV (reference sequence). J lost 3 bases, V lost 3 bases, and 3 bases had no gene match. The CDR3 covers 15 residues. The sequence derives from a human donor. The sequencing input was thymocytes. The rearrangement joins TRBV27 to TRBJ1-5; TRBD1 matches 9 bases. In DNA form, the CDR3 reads TGTGCCAGCAGTTTGGACAGGGGCCTCAATCAGCCCCAGCATTTT. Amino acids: CASSLDRGLNQPQHF.